This entry concerns a single T cell receptor (beta chain). What it recognizes is unknown. A much larger clone differs by one base, so this may be a read error. Tregs were sorted as CD4+CD25+CD127-/low cells. MiXCR, run by TCRdb on the 5' RACE reads, gives a single entry per CDR3 protein. The sample lists roughly 57,000 distinct CDR3 sequences, under 25% occurring once. Study results and limitations: Whole repertoires were not studied in the larger cohort, only one V-J beta rearrangement. Tumor memory CD4+ T cell TCR gene usage was found to cluster with blood and lymph node memory CD4+ cells and with lymph node naive CD4+ cells. Tumor Tregs overlapped most with tumor, then blood, naive CD4+ cells.

Sequenced input: tumor-infiltrating Tregs sorted from the breast tumor. The receptor was derived from a female donor with breast cancer.

This CDR3 is CSASLSDRGNQPQHF. CDR3 nucleotides: TGCAGTGCTAGCCTGTCGGACAGGGGCAATCAGCCCCAGCATTTT. The chain is built from TRBV20-1 and TRBJ1-5; 8 bases agree with TRBD1. The CDR3 runs to 15 residues. V shed 3 bases and J 2 bases; nucleotides not matched to a gene: 6. CDR1 DFQATT and CDR2 SNEGSKA come from the germline V gene (reference sequence).